These T cell receptor beta chains were read from a single sample in a study of blood T cell repertoires in COVID-19. The table came from immunoSEQ multiplex PCR; TCRdb's copy has only in-frame clones and leaves some out. The repertoire includes over 150,000 clones, around four fifths of them detected once, and 6.5% to 9% sits in the top ten. Specimen: peripheral blood. These receptors originate from a woman aged 40 to 50 with COVID-19, enrolled during active disease. The CDR3 runs from the conserved cysteine through the conserved F or W. A D gene is named only where the DNA matches it firmly. Not all rows give a size; the values are once, few, many and, for expanded clones, a class.

D: TRBD1; size: NA; V: TRBV7-9; J: TRBJ2-5; CDR3: CASSRGGQGETQYF; DNA: TGTGCCAGCAGCCGCGGCGGACAGGGCGAGACCCAGTACTTC
D: NA; size: NA; V: TRBV7-9; J: TRBJ1-3; CDR3: CATWDATGFENTIYF; DNA: TGTGCCACATGGGACGCTACAGGGTTTGAAAACACCATATATTTT
D: TRBD1; size: NA; V: TRBV6-5; J: TRBJ1-2; CDR3: CASQGVYGYTF; DNA: TGTGCCAGCCAGGGGGTCTATGGCTACACCTTC
D: NA; size: few; V: TRBV11-3; J: TRBJ1-3; CDR3: CASSLQGSQGNTIYF; DNA: TGTGCCAGCAGCTTACAGGGCTCTCAGGGAAACACCATATATTTT
D: NA; size: NA; V: TRBV29-1; J: TRBJ2-1; CDR3: CSVYLGAQFF; DNA: TGCAGCGTTTATTTGGGGGCCCAGTTCTTC
D: NA; size: NA; V: TRBV27; J: TRBJ2-2; CDR3: CASSPIARGGTGELFF; DNA: TGTGCCAGCAGCCCAATCGCCCGGGGTGGCACCGGGGAGCTGTTTTTT
D: NA; size: NA; V: TRBV2; J: TRBJ1-5; CDR3: CASSLSPGGNQPQHF; DNA: TGTGCCAGCAGCCTCAGCCCCGGAGGCAATCAGCCCCAGCATTTT
D: TRBD2; size: NA; V: TRBV5-1; J: TRBJ2-1; CDR3: CASSLVVQSGGVNEQFF; DNA: TGCGCCAGCAGCTTGGTAGTTCAGTCGGGAGGGGTAAATGAGCAGTTCTTC
D: NA; size: NA; V: TRBV6-5; J: TRBJ2-7; CDR3: CASRGTHYEQYF; DNA: TGTGCCAGCAGGGGGACACATTACGAGCAGTACTTC
D: NA; size: NA; V: TRBV6-1; J: TRBJ2-3; CDR3: CASSEGRGAQYF; DNA: TGTGCCAGCAGTGAAGGGCGGGGCGCGCAGTATTTT
D: TRBD1; size: NA; V: TRBV6-5; J: TRBJ1-2; CDR3: CASSYSGTGTWGYTF; DNA: TGTGCCAGCAGTTACTCGGGGACAGGGACGTGGGGCTACACCTTC
D: TRBD1; size: NA; V: TRBV27; J: TRBJ1-2; CDR3: CASMAGQGAGYGYTF; DNA: TGTGCCAGCATGGCGGGACAGGGGGCAGGGTATGGCTACACCTTC
D: NA; size: NA; V: TRBV27; J: TRBJ2-3; CDR3: CASKVGHSTDTQYF; DNA: TGTGCCAGCAAAGTGGGACATAGCACAGATACGCAGTATTTT
D: NA; size: NA; V: TRBV7-8; J: TRBJ1-4; CDR3: CASSLRGIREKLFF; DNA: TGTGCCAGCAGCTTGAGGGGGATCAGGGAAAAACTGTTTTTT
D: NA; size: few; V: TRBV11-2; J: TRBJ1-3; CDR3: CASSPGGIGSGNTIYF; DNA: TGTGCCAGCAGCCCTGGGGGGATCGGCTCTGGAAACACCATATATTTT
D: TRBD2; size: NA; V: TRBV19; J: TRBJ2-1; CDR3: CATTPQTSGMNEQFF; DNA: TGTGCCACCACCCCACAGACTAGCGGGATGAATGAGCAGTTCTTC
D: NA; size: NA; V: TRBV6-6; J: TRBJ1-1; CDR3: CASSSASREAFF; DNA: TGTGCCAGCAGCTCCGCCTCCCGGGAAGCTTTCTTT
D: TRBD1; size: NA; V: TRBV6-5; J: TRBJ1-3; CDR3: CASSYRTGVGNTIYF; DNA: TGTGCCAGCAGTTACCGGACAGGGGTTGGAAACACCATATATTTT
D: TRBD1; size: NA; V: TRBV28; J: TRBJ2-7; CDR3: CASWRDRSYEQYF; DNA: TGTGCCAGCTGGAGGGACAGGAGCTACGAGCAGTACTTC
D: NA; size: few; V: TRBV7-2; J: TRBJ1-1; CDR3: CASSPSPGSGTEAFF; DNA: TGTGCCAGCAGCCCAAGTCCGGGGAGCGGGACTGAAGCTTTCTTT
D: TRBD2; size: NA; V: TRBV4-2; J: TRBJ2-3; CDR3: CASSQERPFSGTRLRHTDTQYF; DNA: TGTGCCAGCAGCCAAGAACGGCCGTTTTCCGGGACTAGGCTAAGGCACACAGATACGCAGTATTTT
D: NA; size: NA; V: TRBV29-1; J: TRBJ1-1; CDR3: CSGTTVHSTEAFF; DNA: TGCAGCGGGACGACAGTACACTCCACTGAAGCTTTCTTT
D: NA; size: NA; V: TRBV19; J: TRBJ1-5; CDR3: CASSIALNQPQHF; DNA: TGTGCCAGTAGTATTGCCCTAAATCAGCCCCAGCATTTT
D: TRBD1; size: NA; V: TRBV18; J: TRBJ1-2; CDR3: CASSPRQGAANYGYTF; DNA: TGTGCCAGCTCACCAAGACAGGGGGCGGCTAACTATGGCTACACCTTC
D: NA; size: NA; V: TRBV6-6; J: TRBJ1-1; CDR3: CASSFPTGNTEAFF; DNA: TGTGCCAGCAGTTTCCCAACGGGGAACACTGAAGCTTTCTTT
D: NA; size: NA; V: TRBV27; J: TRBJ2-1; CDR3: CASFPAGRRYNEQFF; DNA: TGTGCCAGCTTCCCAGCGGGCAGACGATACAATGAGCAGTTCTTC
D: TRBD1; size: NA; V: TRBV25-1; J: TRBJ2-3; CDR3: CASSETGAPGDTQYF; DNA: TGTGCCAGCAGTGAAACAGGGGCCCCCGGGGATACGCAGTATTTT
D: NA; size: NA; V: TRBV27; J: TRBJ2-5; CDR3: CASSSGQRETQYF; DNA: TGTGCCAGCAGTTCCGGACAGCGGGAGACCCAGTACTTC
D: NA; size: NA; V: TRBV19; J: TRBJ2-2; CDR3: CASSPGHQYTGELFF; DNA: TGTGCCAGTAGCCCGGGACACCAATACACCGGGGAGCTGTTTTTT
D: TRBD1; size: NA; V: TRBV7-9; J: TRBJ1-1; CDR3: CASSLAPGQGYPEAFF; DNA: TGTGCCAGCAGCTTAGCTCCGGGACAGGGATACCCTGAAGCTTTCTTT
D: NA; size: NA; V: TRBV11-3; J: TRBJ1-5; CDR3: CASSLEFNRAGALNQPQHF; DNA: TGTGCCAGCAGCTTAGAATTCAACAGGGCAGGGGCGCTCAATCAGCCCCAGCATTTT
D: TRBD1; size: NA; V: TRBV5-1; J: TRBJ1-1; CDR3: CASSLGTGADTEAFF; DNA: TGCGCCAGCAGCTTGGGGACAGGGGCGGACACTGAAGCTTTCTTT
D: NA; size: NA; V: TRBV27; J: TRBJ1-3; CDR3: CASSLGGPRSSGNTIYF; DNA: TGTGCCAGCAGTTTGGGGGGACCGCGGAGCTCTGGAAACACCATATATTTT